The next 2 T cell receptor beta chains were all read from a single sample in a study of T cells in Graves' hyperthyroidism and ophthalmopathy. From RNA transcripts, TCR beta CDR3 regions were amplified. The HTBI primer set served for first-round RT-PCR of the TCR CDR3. TCRdb independently ran MiXCR on the multiplex PCR reads; one entry per CDR3 protein. Among about 690,000 distinct CDR3 sequences listed, 15% to 20% were seen once. Sequenced sample: blood. The receptors here all came from a man aged 50-59 years with Graves' hyperthyroidism.

This clonotype was seen ten or more times. The chain carries TRBV12-3 or TRBV12-4 and TRBJ2-3, with TRBD1 identical over 7 bases. The length of the CDR3 is 16 residues. V lost 4 bases, J lost 3 bases, and 10 bases stayed unmatched. Written as DNA, the CDR3 is TGTGCCAGCAGTTCACTACAGGGGACCGGAACAGATACGCAGTATTTT. This sequence encodes CASSSLQGTGTDTQYF.

V gene TRBV28 combines with J gene TRBJ2-1; the D call may be TRBD1 or TRBD2 (5 bases each). CDR1 and CDR2 (germline): MDHEN, SYDVKM. This CDR3 is 14 amino acids long. The V end was cut by 6 bases, the J end by 2 bases, with 11 bases between. DNA of the CDR3: TGTGCCAGCAGCTGGGAGACAGCCTACAATGAGCAGTTCTTC. As protein: CASSWETAYNEQFF.